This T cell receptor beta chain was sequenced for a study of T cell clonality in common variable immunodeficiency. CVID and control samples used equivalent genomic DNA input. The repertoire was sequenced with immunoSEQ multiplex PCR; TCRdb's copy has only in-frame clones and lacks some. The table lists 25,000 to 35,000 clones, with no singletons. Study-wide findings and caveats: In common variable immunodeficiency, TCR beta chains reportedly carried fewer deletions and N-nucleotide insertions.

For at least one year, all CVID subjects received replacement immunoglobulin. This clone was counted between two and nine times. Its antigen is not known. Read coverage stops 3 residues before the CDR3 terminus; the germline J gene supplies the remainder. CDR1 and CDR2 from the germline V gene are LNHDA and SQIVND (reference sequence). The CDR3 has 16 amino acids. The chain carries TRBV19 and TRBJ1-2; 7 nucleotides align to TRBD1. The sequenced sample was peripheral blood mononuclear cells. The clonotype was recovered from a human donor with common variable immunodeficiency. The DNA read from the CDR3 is TGTGCCAGTAAGTCAGAGGGGGCCCGGACAGCCCTGGTT. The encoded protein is CASKSEGARTALV. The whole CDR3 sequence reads CASKSEGARTALVYTF. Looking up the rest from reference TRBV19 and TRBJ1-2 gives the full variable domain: DGGITQSPKYLFRKEGQNVTLSCEQNLNHDAMYWYRQDPGQGLRLIYYSQIVNDFQKGDIAEGYSVSREKKESFPLTVTSAQKNPTAFYLCASKSEGARTALVYTFGSGTRLTVV.